The rows below give T cell receptor beta chains drawn from one sample of a study of CD8 T cells in ankylosing spondylitis. TCRdb reprocessed the 5' RACE reads with MiXCR, giving one entry per CDR3 protein. The sample consists of about 390,000 distinct CDR3 sequences, around 22% of them appearing once. The sequenced material came from blood, either unsorted or a sorted T cell fraction (not recorded which). The source is a male donor with ankylosing spondylitis. Both conserved end residues are part of each CDR3. The D gene is left open where the match is weak. Clone size, where shown, is once, few, many, or a class for clones that have expanded.

NA,TRBJ1-1,TRBV29-1,NA,TGCAGCGTCCCTTCCGGGACGAGGAACACTGAAGCTTTCTTT,CSVPSGTRNTEAFF
NA,TRBJ2-5,TRBV20-1,TRBD2,TGCAGTGCTAGTGAAGGAACTAGCGTAGGGGAGACCCAGTACTTC,CSASEGTSVGETQYF
many,TRBJ2-3,TRBV5-1,TRBD2,TGCGCCAGCAGCTCCAGGACTAGCGGGAGAGGTGATACGCAGTATTTT,CASSSRTSGRGDTQYF
few,TRBJ2-7,TRBV2,TRBD1,TGTGCCAGCAGTGCCTTACAGGGGGCTGTCTACGAGCAGTACTTC,CASSALQGAVYEQYF
NA,TRBJ2-7,TRBV6-5,NA,TGTGCCAGCAGTTATACGGGGACCCTCTACGAGCAGTACTTC,CASSYTGTLYEQYF
NA,TRBJ2-3,TRBV12-3/TRBV12-4,NA,TGTGCCAGCAGCAAGGTGGGAGCGCCGGGGAATACGCAGTATTTT,CASSKVGAPGNTQYF
NA,TRBJ1-4,TRBV28,NA,TGTGCCAGCAGTTTACCGTCGGGACGGAATGAAAAACTGTTTTTT,CASSLPSGRNEKLFF
NA,TRBJ2-1,TRBV15,TRBD1,TGTGCCACCAGCAGAACTCCCCGGACAGGGGGCCATGAGCAGTTCTTC,CATSRTPRTGGHEQFF
NA,TRBJ2-1,TRBV9,TRBD2,TGTGCCAGCAGCGTAGCCGACCTACCCGGGACTAGCTCCTACAATGAGCAGTTCTTC,CASSVADLPGTSSYNEQFF
few,TRBJ2-7,TRBV3-1,NA,TGTGCCAGCAGCCAACGCACTCGAGTTAGTGGCGAGCAGTACTTC,CASSQRTRVSGEQYF
NA,TRBJ2-7,TRBV5-1,TRBD1,TGCGCCAGCAGCGGAGACAGGGGGGTTGCCTACGAGCAGTACTTC,CASSGDRGVAYEQYF
NA,TRBJ2-1,TRBV20-1,NA,TGCAGTCCCAGGGGAGGCGGGAGACCGTCCTACAATGAGCAGTTCTTC,CSPRGGGRPSYNEQFF
few,TRBJ2-1,TRBV6-5,NA,TGTGCCAGCAGTTACAGGCTGGACTGGGGGCCCTACAATGAGCAGTTCTTC,CASSYRLDWGPYNEQFF
once,TRBJ2-3,TRBV19,TRBD2,TGTGCCAGTAGTATCCAAGCGGGAGGATCAGATACGCAGTATTTT,CASSIQAGGSDTQYF
few,TRBJ2-1,TRBV28,TRBD2,TGTGCCAGCAGTTTATGGGAACTGGCTAGCGGGCCCGGTGAGCAGTTCTTC,CASSLWELASGPGEQFF
few,TRBJ1-2,TRBV29-1,TRBD1,TGCAGCGCCCTCCTACAGGGGGATGGCTACACCTTC,CSALLQGDGYTF
few,TRBJ2-1,TRBV25-1,NA,TGTGCCAGCAGTACCTATGGGGCAAATGAGCAGTTCTTC,CASSTYGANEQFF
many,TRBJ2-1,TRBV29-1,TRBD1,TGCAGCGTTCTGTGGGACAGCAATGAGCAGTTCTTC,CSVLWDSNEQFF
NA,TRBJ2-2,TRBV4-3,TRBD2,TGCGCCAGCAGCCAAGGACTAGCGGGAGTCGGGGAGCTGTTTTTT,CASSQGLAGVGELFF
many,TRBJ2-7,TRBV27,TRBD2,TGTGCCAGCAGCAGCTGGCTAGCGGGTTCCTACGAGCAGTACTTC,CASSSWLAGSYEQYF
NA,TRBJ1-1,TRBV12-3/TRBV12-4,TRBD1,TGTGCCAGCAGCTCCCCAGGGGGTAGAGACACTGAAGCTTTCTTT,CASSSPGGRDTEAFF
few,TRBJ2-7,TRBV20-1,TRBD1,TGCAGTGCTGGCTGGGACAGGTACTACGAGCAGTACTTC,CSAGWDRYYEQYF
NA,TRBJ2-7,TRBV12-3/TRBV12-4,NA,TGTGCCAGCAGTTTAGCGGGCAGGCAAACCTACGAGCAGTACTTC,CASSLAGRQTYEQYF
few,TRBJ2-3,TRBV20-1,TRBD2,TGCAGTGCTATTCCCGGGACTAGCGAGACAGATACGCAGTATTTT,CSAIPGTSETDTQYF
few,TRBJ1-1,TRBV20-1,NA,TGCAGTGCTAGAGATCTCCGGTCCCGAGGGTACACTGAAGCTTTCTTT,CSARDLRSRGYTEAFF
NA,TRBJ2-5,TRBV12-3/TRBV12-4,NA,TGTGCCAGCAGTTTCAACGAGAAAGAGACCCAGTACTTC,CASSFNEKETQYF
NA,TRBJ2-5,TRBV20-1,TRBD2,TGCAGTGCCCCACTAGCGGGAGTAGGGGAGACCCAGTACTTC,CSAPLAGVGETQYF
NA,TRBJ2-5,TRBV25-1,TRBD2,TGTGCCAGCAGTGAATCACTAGCGGGAGAGACCCAGTACTTC,CASSESLAGETQYF
NA,TRBJ2-7,TRBV5-1,TRBD1,TGCGCCAGCAGCTCCCCGGGACAGGGGTGGCACGAGCAGTACTTC,CASSSPGQGWHEQYF
NA,TRBJ1-5,TRBV12-3/TRBV12-4,NA,TGTGCCAGCAGTTTTACAGGTCCCAATCAGCCCCAGCATTTT,CASSFTGPNQPQHF
few,TRBJ2-7,TRBV11-2,NA,TGTGCCAGCAGCAACATCTTCCCCTACGAGCAGTACTTC,CASSNIFPYEQYF
few,TRBJ2-2,TRBV5-1,NA,TGCGCCAGCAGCCCGCCCCCACGCTACACCGGGGAGCTGTTTTTT,CASSPPPRYTGELFF
NA,TRBJ2-3,TRBV5-1,NA,TGCGCCAGCAGCTGGGACCCCCAAGCGGATACGCAGTATTTT,CASSWDPQADTQYF
NA,TRBJ1-1,TRBV29-1,NA,TGCAGCGTTGTCTCAGTGTACACTGAAGCTTTCTTT,CSVVSVYTEAFF
once,TRBJ2-1,TRBV20-1,NA,TGCAGTGCTAGAGTGGCGGGGAGCTCCTACAATGAGCAGTTCTTC,CSARVAGSSYNEQFF
few,TRBJ2-1,TRBV30,TRBD1,TGTGCCTGGAGACAGGGGAACTACAATGAGCAGTTCTTC,CAWRQGNYNEQFF
NA,TRBJ1-1,TRBV20-1,NA,TGCAGTGCTTTGAGGGATGAAGCTTTCTTT,CSALRDEAFF
once,TRBJ2-1,TRBV14,NA,TGTGCCAGCAGACATACCGGGACACCGGTCTTCTTC,CASRHTGTPVFF
NA,TRBJ2-1,TRBV19,NA,TGTGCCAGTAGTCGGCCGGGCTCCTACAATGAGCAGTTCTTC,CASSRPGSYNEQFF
few,TRBJ1-5,TRBV15,NA,TGTGCCACCAGCAGAGATCTTCAGGGTCATCAGCCCCAGCATTTT,CATSRDLQGHQPQHF
NA,TRBJ2-3,TRBV11-2,TRBD2,TGTGCCAGCAGCAACAGTCCCGCGGGAGGGCCCTTGCAAGATACGCAGTATTTT,CASSNSPAGGPLQDTQYF
NA,TRBJ2-2,TRBV9,TRBD2,TGTGCCAGCAGCGTAGGAAGGCGGCTAGCGGGGGCCGGGGAGCTGTTTTTT,CASSVGRRLAGAGELFF
NA,TRBJ2-3,TRBV6-5,NA,TGTGCCAGCAGTTACTCCCGGGTTGCCACAGATACGCAGTATTTT,CASSYSRVATDTQYF
NA,TRBJ1-1,TRBV7-3,NA,TGTGCCAGCAGCCAGGGACTTGGAACTGAAGCTTTCTTT,CASSQGLGTEAFF
NA,TRBJ2-7,TRBV7-2,TRBD1,TGTGCCAGCAGCTTAGCGGGGACAGGGCTACACGAGCAGTACTTC,CASSLAGTGLHEQYF
few,TRBJ2-7,TRBV12-3/TRBV12-4,NA,TGTGCCAGCAGCTTACATCCTATCGAGCAGTACTTC,CASSLHPIEQYF
NA,TRBJ2-5,TRBV11-3,NA,TGTGCCAGCACCGCCCCAGGGCTCGCGGCCCAGTACTTC,CASTAPGLAAQYF
NA,TRBJ2-7,TRBV28,NA,TGTGCCAGCAGTGTTAGCCGCCACCCCTACGAGCAGTACTTC,CASSVSRHPYEQYF
NA,TRBJ2-7,TRBV20-1,TRBD1,TGCAGTGCTAGCGGACAGGGGTTTGCCTACGAGCAGTACTTC,CSASGQGFAYEQYF